Shown below are 20 T cell receptor beta chains from a single sample sequenced in a study of early T cells in non-severe SARS-CoV-2 infection. MiXCR was run by TCRdb on the 5' RACE reads, yielding one entry per CDR3 protein. The sample yields around 48,000 distinct CDR3 sequences, under 15% seen once. The sample was whole blood. All receptors come from an adult who was a healthcare worker with PCR-confirmed SARS-CoV-2 infection or an uninfected control (not recorded which).

Written as DNA, the CDR3 is TGTGCCAGCAGCCCAGGGGGGAGACTCTCCAATGAGCAGTTCTTC. Residues: CASSPGGRLSNEQFF. The chain links TRBV9 to TRBJ2-1; D perhaps matches TRBD1 (7 bases). Trimming took off 4 bases at V and 6 bases at J, with 17 bases between the two ends. This CDR3 has 15 residues. Looked up from germline, CDR1 is SGDLS and CDR2 is YYNGEE.

This clonotype appeared a few times. The chain is built from TRBV20-1 and TRBJ1-5; a weak D match, TRBD1 (5 bases). CDR3 size: 13 residues. The germline V gene has CDR1 DFQATT and CDR2 SNEGSKA (reference sequence). Trimming removed 6 bases at V and 7 bases at J, with 16 bases between. The CDR3 loop is CSAVWGSYQPQHF. DNA for the CDR3: TGCAGTGCCGTCTGGGGGTCTTACCAGCCCCAGCATTTT.

This clonotype has more than one count but fewer than ten. CDR3 nucleotides: TGTGCCAGCAGGCTAGCGGGGGGGCCACGGGAGCAGTACTTC. Amino acid sequence: CASRLAGGPREQYF. The chain has TRBV2 and TRBJ2-7; TRBD2 aligns across 12 bases. Germline assignment: CDR1 SNHLY and CDR2 FYNNEI. This CDR3 comprises 14 residues. V gave up 6 bases and J gave up 7 bases; unmatched junction bases: 7.

This clonotype was detected only a few times. The chain couples TRBV5-1 to TRBJ1-1, with D uncertain. Germline assignment: CDR1 SGHRS and CDR2 YFSETQ. This CDR3 has 14 amino acids. Deletions cut 3 bases from V and 0 bases from J, with 9 bases between. The CDR3, as DNA: TGCGCCAGCAGCTCGGACGGAATGAACACTGAAGCTTTCTTT. Protein product: CASSSDGMNTEAFF.

This clonotype occurred a few times. The chain combines TRBV15 with TRBJ1-3; no clear D gene. The germline gives CDR1 LNHNV, CDR2 YYDKDF (reference sequence). The CDR3 is made up of 16 amino acids. Trimming pared 0 bases from V and 0 bases from J, leaving 9 bases between. The CDR3 bases are TGTGCCACCAGCAGAGATCGCCTATTCTCTGGAAACACCATATATTTT. Translation: CATSRDRLFSGNTIYF.

This clonotype was seen at least ten times. The chain uses TRBV6-2 or TRBV6-3 and TRBJ2-1; 9 bases are a match to TRBD2. Germline V gene lookup returns CDR1 MNHEY and CDR2 SVGEGT. Germline trimming cut 4 bases from V and 4 bases from J; bases unmatched to any gene: 8. The CDR3 loop spans 16 amino acids. CDR3 sequence reads: CASSSTLAGSYNEQFF. DNA for the CDR3: TGTGCCAGCAGTTCTACCCTAGCGGGGTCGTACAATGAGCAGTTCTTC.

This clonotype appeared a few times. V usage is TRBV4-1 and J usage is TRBJ2-7; D perhaps matches TRBD2 (6 bases). Germline-derived CDR1 and CDR2 are MGHRA and YSYEKL. Trimming took off 2 bases at V and 0 bases at J, with 11 bases between the two ends. The CDR3 is made up of 15 amino acids. CDR3 nucleotide sequence: TGCGCCAGCAGCCAACGGGACGGGAGCTCCTACGAGCAGTACTTC. It codes for CASSQRDGSSYEQYF.

This clonotype was counted at least ten times. CDR3 region: CASSQTGTGLEKLFF. The CDR3 DNA reads TGTGCCAGCAGTCAGACCGGGACAGGGTTGGAAAAACTGTTTTTT. The genes are TRBV27 and TRBJ1-4, with 9 nucleotides matching TRBD1. Germline-derived CDR1 and CDR2 are MNHEY and SMNVEV (reference sequence). Unmatched junction bases numbered 9, after V lost 5 bases and J lost 8 bases. This CDR3 comprises 15 residues. Filled out from reference TRBV27 and TRBJ1-4, the complete variable domain reads EAQVTQNPRYLITVTGKKLTVTCSQNMNHEYMSWYRQDPGLGLRQIYYSMNVEVTDKGDVPEGYKVSRKEKRNFPLILESPSPNQTSLYFCASSQTGTGLEKLFFGSGTQLSVL.

This clonotype was detected a few times. The J gene is TRBJ1-5, the V gene TRBV7-8; tentatively, D is TRBD1 (5 bases). This CDR3 has 15 residues. Germline CDR1 SGHVS, CDR2 FQNEAQ. V lost 5 bases and J 9 bases, leaving 20 bases between the germline ends. For the CDR3, the DNA is TGTGCCAGCAGCCCCGGCGGAAGGGGCCATCGGCCCCAGCATTTT. It translates to CASSPGGRGHRPQHF.

This clonotype was observed a handful of times. V usage is TRBV29-1 and J usage is TRBJ2-6, with D uncertain. Germline values: CDR1 SQVTM, CDR2 ANQGSEA. V shed 6 bases and J shed 0 bases, with 3 bases lying between them. This CDR3 has 12 residues. The chain's CDR3 is CSVRSGANVLTF. The DNA of the CDR3 is TGCAGCGTCCGCTCTGGGGCCAACGTCCTGACTTTC.

The chain uses TRBV3-1 and TRBJ2-5; D tentatively reads TRBD1 or TRBD2 (5 bases each). The V end was cut by 1 base, the J end by 4 bases, with 7 bases between. CDR1 is LGHDT and CDR2 is YNNKEL in the germline V gene (reference sequence). This CDR3 has 13 residues. The DNA for the CDR3 is TGTGCCAGCAGCCAAGCGGGGCGAGAGACCCAGTACTTC. Translating it yields CASSQAGRETQYF.

The sample holds a few counts of this clonotype. The chain couples TRBV4-2 to TRBJ1-2; 7 bases line up with TRBD1. V shed 6 bases, J shed 6 bases, and the junction held 10 bases outside the gene matches. Germline V lookup: CDR1 LGHNA, CDR2 YNFKEQ. There are 14 residues in the CDR3. The CDR3 DNA is TGTGCCAGCAGAGGGACAGCCAGAGGCCATGGCTACACCTTC. The encoded protein is CASRGTARGHGYTF.

There are a few counts of this clonotype. The chain has TRBV6-1 and TRBJ2-3, with D perhaps given as TRBD1 or TRBD2 (6 bases each). From germline, CDR1 is MNHNS and CDR2 SASEGT. Trimming pared 4 bases from V and 2 bases from J, leaving 13 bases between. This CDR3 contains 15 residues. In nucleotides, the CDR3 is TGTGCCAGCAGTGTGGCGGGGACATTCACAGATACGCAGTATTTT. As protein: CASSVAGTFTDTQYF.

This clonotype has ten or more counts. The chain combines TRBV24-1 with TRBJ1-1; TRBD1 might be the D (5 bases). Trimming removed 3 bases at V and 5 bases at J, with 12 bases between. Per the germline V gene, CDR1 is KGHDR and CDR2 is SFDVKD. The CDR3 has 14 amino acids. DNA of the CDR3: TGTGCCACCAGTGATACCCAGGGAGGAACTGAAGCTTTCTTT. Translating gives CATSDTQGGTEAFF.

This clonotype has a handful of counts. CDR3 bases: TGTGCCAGCTCACCACAGGGGCTGGACACTGAAGCTTTCTTT. Translating gives CASSPQGLDTEAFF. This chain links TRBV18 with TRBJ1-1, with D perhaps matching TRBD1 (5 bases). The V end lost 1 base, the J end lost 3 bases, and 9 bases lay between the germline ends. This CDR3 spans 14 amino acids. CDR1 is KGHSH, CDR2 LQKENI, per germline.

V usage is TRBV13 and J usage is TRBJ1-4; no clear D. The CDR3 consists of 14 residues. V was shortened by 5 bases and J by 4 bases, with 11 bases between the two germline ends. The germline CDR1 and CDR2 sequences are PRHDT and FYEKMQ (reference sequence). The CDR3 DNA reads TGTGCCAGCAGCCTACGACAAGATAATGAAAAACTGTTTTTT. Translating gives CASSLRQDNEKLFF.

V usage is TRBV30 and J usage is TRBJ2-7; the D gene is possibly TRBD2 (7 bases). Germline values: CDR1 GTSNPN, CDR2 SVGIG (reference sequence). V shed 8 bases and J shed 5 bases, with 16 bases lying between them. The CDR3 consists of 12 residues. The CDR3 DNA is TGTGCCCGGGGAGGGGGTATCCACGAGCAGTACTTC. This gives the protein CARGGGIHEQYF.

The chain recombines TRBV9 with TRBJ2-3; D is ambiguous. V was shortened by 3 bases and J by 5 bases, with 13 bases between the two germline ends. Germline CDR1 reads SGDLS; CDR2 reads YYNGEE. CDR3 size: 14 residues. Here the CDR3 DNA reads TGTGCCAGCAGCGGGCGCGGCCAAGGAGATACGCAGTATTTT. Its protein product is CASSGRGQGDTQYF. Together with reference TRBV9 and TRBJ2-3, the CDR3 gives the full variable domain: DSGVTQTPKHLITATGQRVTLRCSPRSGDLSVYWYQQSLDQGLQFLIQYYNGEERAKGNILERFSAQQFPDLHSELNLSSLELGDSALYFCASSGRGQGDTQYFGPGTRLTVL.

The V and J genes are TRBV29-1 and TRBJ2-2; TRBD2 is a possible D gene (6 bases). Germline V CDR1 and CDR2: SQVTM, ANQGSEA. Trimming shortened V by 7 bases and J by 6 bases, and 12 bases separated the two germline ends. The CDR3 totals 12 residues. The CDR3 sequence: CSGGDPAGELFF. The CDR3 DNA sequence: TGCAGCGGGGGGGACCCAGCCGGGGAGCTGTTTTTT.

DNA for the CDR3: TGCAGTGCTACAGGCTTGAGGGAGCAGTACTTC. This codes for CSATGLREQYF. V gene TRBV20-1 combines with J gene TRBJ2-7; D is uncertain. Germline lookup yields CDR1 DFQATT and CDR2 SNEGSKA (reference sequence). V gave up 4 bases and J gave up 7 bases, with 11 bases separating them. This CDR3 comprises 11 residues.